This section outlines one TCR beta chain sequence together with its context. The CDR3 has 13 residues. Trimming cost V 8 bases and J 2 bases; bases outside gene matches: 4. CDR1 and CDR2 from the germline V gene are KGHSH and LQKENI. The data belong to a study of Ad26.COV2.S vaccination and SARS-CoV-2 variants. Study context: In the COV1001 trial, the donor was in the Ad26.COV2.S arm.

Specified treatment: 15 to 20 received Ad26.COV2.S at low or high dose, single or two shots; several received placebo; per-sample allocation not given. Vaccine and placebo recipients were sampled on day 63 after the first injection. Donation came from an adult in Boston who was aged 18-55 years. In the vaccine, an Ad26 vector expressed the SARS-CoV-2 spike of the Wuhan strain. Sequenced by immunoSEQ multiplex PCR; TCRdb stores in-frame clones only, minus some. The data contain around 300,000 clones, roughly 90% of them singletons. The sample in question was peripheral blood, obtained in a trial of Ad26.COV2.S vaccine versus placebo. This chain connects TRBV18 to TRBJ2-5, with 8 bases aligning to TRBD1. This receptor was obtained from a person aged 18-60 years who received the Ad26.COV2.S COVID-19 vaccine or a placebo. CDR3 sequence reads: CASTGGNQETQYF. The CDR3 nucleotides are TGTGCCAGCACAGGGGGGAATCAAGAGACCCAGTACTTC.